This TCR beta chain was profiled in a study of blood T cells in healthy people across ages. Whole-study context: Template switching captured about one barcoded beta molecule per two T cells. General study findings and limits: Shifts in expanded clonotypes may have been confounded by donor CMV status, which was unknown.

Alongside a J-beta primer mix, a sample-barcoded 5' primer served in a second PCR lasting about 7 to 12 cycles. MiXCR was run by TCRdb on the 5' RACE reads, yielding one entry per CDR3 protein. Of about a million distinct CDR3 sequences in the sample, roughly half are singletons; the top ten hold around 21%. Regarding this clonotype: Its cognate antigen is unknown.

The receptor's source is a woman aged 60-75 years in good health. Input material: blood.

The CDR3 spells CAIKKGQGTDTNGYTF. CDR3 in DNA: TGTGCCATCAAAAAGGGACAGGGTACAGATACGAATGGCTACACCTTC. This chain joins TRBV10-3 and TRBJ1-2; 9 nucleotides match TRBD1. Germline trimming cut 7 bases from V and 6 bases from J; bases unmatched to any gene: 15. Germline values: CDR1 ENHRY, CDR2 SYGVKD. The CDR3 length is 16 residues.